This T cell receptor (beta chain) was profiled in a study of blood T cell repertoires in COVID-19. About the research overall: Material from acute and convalescent COVID-19 was sourced from the United States, Italy and Spain. From T cells, B-cell-depleted T cells, or PBMCs came the material, which was cDNA or gDNA.

As originally analysed: How many nucleated cells were present was estimated from reference gene primer amplification. Generated by immunoSEQ multiplex PCR, the TCRdb table keeps only in-frame clones and is missing some. V and J calls and clone size come straight from that table; D and trimming were deduced from the DNA. The sample holds 150,000 to 200,000 clones, roughly nine tenths seen once. The count of this clone is one. Sequenced: peripheral blood. The sequence derives from a woman aged 65 to 85 with acute or convalescent COVID-19.

In DNA form, the CDR3 reads TGTGCCAGCAGCTTGTACGGCCGGACAGGGAGGATGGAGACCCAGTACTTC. As protein: CASSLYGRTGRMETQYF. The chain has TRBV5-6 and TRBJ2-5; TRBD1 matches 8 bases. CDR3 length: 17 amino acids. Germline lookup yields CDR1 SGHDT and CDR2 YYEEEE. Germline trimming cut 1 base from V and 5 bases from J; bases unmatched to any gene: 13.